This TCR beta chain is drawn from a study of OX40 agonist ivuxolimab in advanced cancers. V was clipped by 1 base and J by 5 bases, with 14 bases between them. Germline lookup yields CDR1 SGHVS and CDR2 FNYEAQ. CDR3 length: 15 amino acids. The repertoire was sequenced with immunoSEQ multiplex PCR; TCRdb's copy has only in-frame clones and lacks some. This sample has 45,000 to 50,000 clones; over 85% occur once, and the top ten carry over 5%. Here the sequenced sample was CD4+ or CD8+ T cells sorted from blood, taken in a trial of the OX40 agonist ivuxolimab. This sequence was found in an adult with an advanced solid tumor such as melanoma, head and neck, liver or kidney cancer. The V gene is TRBV7-6, the J gene TRBJ1-1; a possible D gene is TRBD1 (6 bases). CDR3: CASSLEAGAVTEAFF. The DNA for the CDR3 is TGTGCCAGCAGCTTAGAGGCAGGGGCCGTGACTGAAGCTTTCTTT.